These 8 T cell receptor beta chains were sequenced from one sample in a study of CD8 T cells in ankylosing spondylitis. In TCRdb, the 5' RACE reads were re-called with MiXCR into one record per CDR3 protein. The sample comprises approximately 300,000 distinct CDR3 sequences, about 20% of which are singletons, and about 8% rests with the top ten. The material sequenced was blood, either unsorted or a sorted T cell fraction (not recorded which). Source of these receptors: a male donor with ankylosing spondylitis or in good health (not recorded which).

This clonotype was observed a handful of times. V usage is TRBV28 and J usage is TRBJ2-2; D possibly corresponds to TRBD2 (5 bases). Germline lookup yields CDR1 MDHEN and CDR2 SYDVKM. There are 13 residues in the CDR3. CDR3 in DNA: TGTGGTACAGAGGGAGTGAACACCGGGGAGCTGTTTTTT. This codes for CGTEGVNTGELFF.

The V and J genes are TRBV12-3 or TRBV12-4 and TRBJ1-4; D is unresolved. The CDR3 contains 12 residues. The V end was cut by 6 bases, the J end by 0 bases, with 2 bases between. CDR3 sequence: CASRSTNEKLFF. CDR3 bases: TGTGCCAGCAGATCAACTAATGAAAAACTGTTTTTT.

This clonotype was counted once. The chain couples TRBV7-3 to TRBJ2-2, with TRBD1 identical over 9 bases. V gave up 5 bases and J gave up 4 bases; unmatched junction bases: 11. Germline V lookup: CDR1 SGHTA, CDR2 FQGTGA. The CDR3 spans 17 residues. In DNA, the CDR3 is TGTGCCAGCAGCCCACAGGCACAGGGGGCTGTCACCGGGGAGCTGTTTTTT. This codes for CASSPQAQGAVTGELFF.

This clonotype was observed many times. The V gene is TRBV10-1, the J gene TRBJ2-3; 7 bases match TRBD1. The ends lost 3 bases at V and 2 bases at J; junction bases unmatched: 5. The CDR3 has 15 residues. Germline CDR1 reads WNHNN; CDR2 reads SYGVQD (reference sequence). CDR3 in amino acids: CASSDRDRFTDTQYF. The CDR3, as DNA: TGCGCCAGCAGTGACCGGGACAGATTCACAGATACGCAGTATTTT.

Concerning this clonotype: In this CDR3 the conserved last residue, phenylalanine or tryptophan, is missing, so a read error is likely. The chain combines TRBV29-1 with TRBJ2-1; the match to TRBD1 covers 8 bases. Germline V gene data show CDR1 as SQVTM and CDR2 as ANQGSEA. The CDR3 runs to 15 residues. V lost 3 bases, J lost 0 bases, and 4 bases stayed unmatched. CDR3 residues: CSVDLTGGSYNEQFL. In DNA form, the CDR3 reads TGCAGCGTTGATCTCACAGGGGGCTCCTACAATGAGCAGTTCCTC.

This clonotype was seen more than once but under ten times. The gene calls are TRBV5-1 and TRBJ2-1; either TRBD1 or TRBD2 may fit D (5 bases each). Per germline, CDR1 SGHRS and CDR2 YFSETQ. This CDR3 region has 15 residues. Between the trimmed V and J ends, which lost 4 bases and 6 bases, there was a span of 17 bases. The DNA of the CDR3 is TGCGCCAGCAGCCTACGGGACCCTAATGGCAATGAGCAGTTCTTC. This sequence encodes CASSLRDPNGNEQFF.

This clonotype showed up just a few times. The chain has TRBV20-1 and TRBJ1-4; 8 bases fit TRBD1. CDR3 size: 16 residues. The germline V gene encodes CDR1 DFQATT and CDR2 SNEGSKA (reference sequence). V lost 3 bases to trimming and J lost 5 bases; unmatched junction nucleotides: 11. The CDR3 here is CSAREGRQGLNEKLFF. The CDR3 coding sequence is TGCAGTGCTAGGGAGGGGAGACAGGGGTTAAATGAAAAACTGTTTTTT.

The genes are TRBV9 and TRBJ2-3, with 7 nucleotides matching TRBD2. Germline CDR1 and CDR2: SGDLS and YYNGEE. V was clipped by 3 bases and J by 0 bases; unmatched bases: 7. The CDR3 sequence is 16 residues long. The CDR3 reads CASSATAGVSTDTQYF. The CDR3 coding sequence is TGTGCCAGCAGCGCCACTGCGGGAGTTAGCACAGATACGCAGTATTTT. Variable domain in full (rest from reference TRBV9 and TRBJ2-3): DSGVTQTPKHLITATGQRVTLRCSPRSGDLSVYWYQQSLDQGLQFLIQYYNGEERAKGNILERFSAQQFPDLHSELNLSSLELGDSALYFCASSATAGVSTDTQYFGPGTRLTVL.